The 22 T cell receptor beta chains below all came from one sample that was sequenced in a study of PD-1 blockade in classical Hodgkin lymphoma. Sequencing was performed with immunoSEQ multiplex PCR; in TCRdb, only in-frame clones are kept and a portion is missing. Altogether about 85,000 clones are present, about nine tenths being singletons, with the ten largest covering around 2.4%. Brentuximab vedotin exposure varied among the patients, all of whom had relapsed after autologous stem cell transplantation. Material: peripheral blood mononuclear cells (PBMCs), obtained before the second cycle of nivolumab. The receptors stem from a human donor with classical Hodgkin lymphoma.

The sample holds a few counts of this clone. CDR3 sequence (DNA): TGTGCCAGCAAAGGGGGCCTGGGTGTCCATCAGCCCCAGCATTTT. Protein product: CASKGGLGVHQPQHF. V gene TRBV6-5 combines with J gene TRBJ1-5; 7 bases match TRBD1. With 7 bases clipped from V and 5 bases from J, the junction kept 11 bases outside the gene matches. The V gene's germline CDR1 is MNHEY and CDR2 SVGAGI. This CDR3 has 15 amino acids.

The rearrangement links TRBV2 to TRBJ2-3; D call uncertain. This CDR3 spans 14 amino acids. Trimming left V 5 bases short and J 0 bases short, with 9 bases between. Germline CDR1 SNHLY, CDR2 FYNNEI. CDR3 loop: CASSPLLSTDTQYF. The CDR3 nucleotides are TGTGCCAGCAGTCCCCTACTCAGCACAGATACGCAGTATTTT. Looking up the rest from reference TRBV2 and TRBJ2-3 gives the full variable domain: EPEVTQTPSHQVTQMGQEVILRCVPISNHLYFYWYRQILGQKVEFLVSFYNNEISEKSEIFDDQFSVERPDGSNFTLKIRSTKLEDSAMYFCASSPLLSTDTQYFGPGTRLTVL.

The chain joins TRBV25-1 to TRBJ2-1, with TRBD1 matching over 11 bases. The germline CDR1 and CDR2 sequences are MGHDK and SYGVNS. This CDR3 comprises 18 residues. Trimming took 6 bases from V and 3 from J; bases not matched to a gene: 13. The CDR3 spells CASSRRQAGTGGYNEQFF. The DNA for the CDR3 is TGTGCCAGCAGCCGTCGTCAGGCAGGGACAGGGGGCTACAATGAGCAGTTCTTC.

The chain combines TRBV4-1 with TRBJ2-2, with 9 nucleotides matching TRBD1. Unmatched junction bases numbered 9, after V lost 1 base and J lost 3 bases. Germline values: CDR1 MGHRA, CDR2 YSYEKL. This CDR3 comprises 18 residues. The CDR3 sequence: CASSQAPSGTGYTGELFF. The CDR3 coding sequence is TGCGCCAGCAGCCAAGCGCCCTCCGGGACAGGGTACACCGGGGAGCTGTTTTTT.

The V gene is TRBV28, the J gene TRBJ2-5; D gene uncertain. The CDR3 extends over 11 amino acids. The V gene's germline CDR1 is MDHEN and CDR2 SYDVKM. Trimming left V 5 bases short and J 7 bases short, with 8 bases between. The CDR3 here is CASSPVGTQYF. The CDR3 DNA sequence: TGTGCCAGCAGTCCGGTGGGGACCCAGTACTTC.

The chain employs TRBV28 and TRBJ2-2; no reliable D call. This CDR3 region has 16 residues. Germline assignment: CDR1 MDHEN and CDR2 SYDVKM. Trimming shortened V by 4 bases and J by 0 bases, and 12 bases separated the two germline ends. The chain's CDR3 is CASSSPDKPNTGELFF. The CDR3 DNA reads TGTGCCAGCAGTTCCCCGGATAAGCCGAACACCGGGGAGCTGTTTTTT.

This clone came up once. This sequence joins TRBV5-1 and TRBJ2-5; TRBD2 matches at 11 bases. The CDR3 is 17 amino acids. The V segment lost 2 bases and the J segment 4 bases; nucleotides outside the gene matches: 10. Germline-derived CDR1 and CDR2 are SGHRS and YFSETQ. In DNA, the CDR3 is TGCGCCAGCAGCTTAGTTCTAGCGGGAGGATCAGGAGAGACCCAGTACTTC. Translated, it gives CASSLVLAGGSGETQYF.

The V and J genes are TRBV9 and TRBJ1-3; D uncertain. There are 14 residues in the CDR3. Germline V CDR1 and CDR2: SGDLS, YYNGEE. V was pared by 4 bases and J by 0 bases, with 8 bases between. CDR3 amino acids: CASSPGYSGNTIYF. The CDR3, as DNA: TGTGCCAGCAGCCCCGGGTACTCTGGAAACACCATATATTTT. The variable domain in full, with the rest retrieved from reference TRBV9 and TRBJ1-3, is DSGVTQTPKHLITATGQRVTLRCSPRSGDLSVYWYQQSLDQGLQFLIQYYNGEERAKGNILERFSAQQFPDLHSELNLSSLELGDSALYFCASSPGYSGNTIYFGEGSWLTVV.

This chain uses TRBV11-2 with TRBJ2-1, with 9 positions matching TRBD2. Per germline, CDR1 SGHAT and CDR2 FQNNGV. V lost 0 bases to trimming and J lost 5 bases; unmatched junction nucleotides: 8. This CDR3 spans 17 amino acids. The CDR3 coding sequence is TGTGCCAGCAGCTTAGATCGCTGGGCTAGCGGGGACAATGAGCAGTTCTTC. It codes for CASSLDRWASGDNEQFF.

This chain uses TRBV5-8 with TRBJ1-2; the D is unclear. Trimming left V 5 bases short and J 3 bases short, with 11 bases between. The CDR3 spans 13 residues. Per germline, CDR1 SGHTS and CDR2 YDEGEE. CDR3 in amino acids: CASRSGWHYGYTF. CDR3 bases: TGTGCCAGCAGATCGGGCTGGCACTATGGCTACACCTTC.

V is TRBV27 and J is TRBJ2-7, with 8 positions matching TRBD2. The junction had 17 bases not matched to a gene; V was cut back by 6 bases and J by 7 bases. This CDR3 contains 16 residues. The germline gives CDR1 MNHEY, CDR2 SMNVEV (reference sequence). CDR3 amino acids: CASSPVGGRGTREQYF. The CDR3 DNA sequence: TGTGCCAGCAGCCCAGTGGGGGGGAGAGGGACTAGGGAGCAGTACTTC.

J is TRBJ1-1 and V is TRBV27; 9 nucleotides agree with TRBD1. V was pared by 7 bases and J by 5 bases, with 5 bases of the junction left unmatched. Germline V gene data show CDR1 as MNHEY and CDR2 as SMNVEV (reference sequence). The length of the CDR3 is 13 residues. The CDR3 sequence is CASKGQGRTEAFF. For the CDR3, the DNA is TGTGCCAGCAAGGGACAGGGCAGGACTGAAGCTTTCTTT.

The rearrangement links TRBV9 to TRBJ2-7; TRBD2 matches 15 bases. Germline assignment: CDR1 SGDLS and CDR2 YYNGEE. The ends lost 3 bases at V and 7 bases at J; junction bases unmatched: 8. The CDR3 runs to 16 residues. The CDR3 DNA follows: TGTGCCAGCAGCGCCCTTTCGGGACTAGCGGGAGGTGAGCAGTACTTC. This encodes CASSALSGLAGGEQYF. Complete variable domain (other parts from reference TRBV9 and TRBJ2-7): DSGVTQTPKHLITATGQRVTLRCSPRSGDLSVYWYQQSLDQGLQFLIQYYNGEERAKGNILERFSAQQFPDLHSELNLSSLELGDSALYFCASSALSGLAGGEQYFGPGTRLTVT.

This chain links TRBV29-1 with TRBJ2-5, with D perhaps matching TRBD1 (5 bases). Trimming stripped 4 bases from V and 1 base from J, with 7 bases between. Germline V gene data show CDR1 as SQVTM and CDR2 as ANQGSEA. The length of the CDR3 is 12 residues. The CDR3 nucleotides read TGCAGCGTTGGGGGCATCCAAGAGACCCAGTACTTC. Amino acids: CSVGGIQETQYF.

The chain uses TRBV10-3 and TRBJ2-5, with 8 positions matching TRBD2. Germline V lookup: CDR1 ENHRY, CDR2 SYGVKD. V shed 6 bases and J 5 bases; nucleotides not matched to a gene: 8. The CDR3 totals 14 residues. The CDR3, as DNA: TGTGCCATCAGAGACGGAGCGGGAGAGGAGACCCAGTACTTC. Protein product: CAIRDGAGEETQYF.

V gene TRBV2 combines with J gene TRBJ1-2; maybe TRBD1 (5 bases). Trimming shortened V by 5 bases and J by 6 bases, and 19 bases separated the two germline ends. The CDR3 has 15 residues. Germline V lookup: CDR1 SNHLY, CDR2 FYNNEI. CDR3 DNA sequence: TGTGCCAGCAGTCTGTTTCCGGAGCAGGGCCATGGCTACACCTTC. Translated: CASSLFPEQGHGYTF. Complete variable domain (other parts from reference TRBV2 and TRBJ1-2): EPEVTQTPSHQVTQMGQEVILRCVPISNHLYFYWYRQILGQKVEFLVSFYNNEISEKSEIFDDQFSVERPDGSNFTLKIRSTKLEDSAMYFCASSLFPEQGHGYTFGSGTRLTVV.

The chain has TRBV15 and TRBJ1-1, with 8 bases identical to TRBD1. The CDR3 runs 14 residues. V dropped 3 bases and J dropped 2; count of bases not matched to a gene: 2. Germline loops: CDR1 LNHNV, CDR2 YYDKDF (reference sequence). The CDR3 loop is CATSRDRVNTEAFF. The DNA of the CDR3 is TGTGCCACCAGCAGGGACAGGGTCAACACTGAAGCTTTCTTT.

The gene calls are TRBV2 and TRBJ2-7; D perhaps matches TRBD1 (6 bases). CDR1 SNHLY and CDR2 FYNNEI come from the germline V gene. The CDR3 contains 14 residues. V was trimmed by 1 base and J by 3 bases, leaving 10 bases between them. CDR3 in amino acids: CASSEGQGSYEQYF. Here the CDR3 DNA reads TGTGCCAGCAGTGAAGGGCAGGGGAGCTACGAGCAGTACTTC.

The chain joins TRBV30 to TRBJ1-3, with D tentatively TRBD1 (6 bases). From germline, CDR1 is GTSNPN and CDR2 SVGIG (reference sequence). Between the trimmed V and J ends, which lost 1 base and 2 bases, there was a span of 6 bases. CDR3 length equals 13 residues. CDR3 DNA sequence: TGTGCCTGGAGTGCAGGGGCTGGAAACACCATATATTTT. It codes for CAWSAGAGNTIYF.

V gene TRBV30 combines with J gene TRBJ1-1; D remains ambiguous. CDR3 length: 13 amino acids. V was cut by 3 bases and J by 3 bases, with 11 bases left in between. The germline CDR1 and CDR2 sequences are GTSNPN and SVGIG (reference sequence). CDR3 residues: CAWRKLGDTEAFF. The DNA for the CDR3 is TGTGCCTGGAGAAAATTAGGTGACACTGAAGCTTTCTTT.

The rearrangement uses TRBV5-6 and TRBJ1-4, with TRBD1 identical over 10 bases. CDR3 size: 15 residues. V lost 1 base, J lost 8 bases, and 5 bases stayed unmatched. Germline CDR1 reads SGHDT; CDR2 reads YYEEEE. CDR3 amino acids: CASSLRGTGEEKLFF. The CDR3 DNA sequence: TGTGCCAGCAGCTTGCGGGGGACAGGGGAGGAAAAACTGTTTTTT.

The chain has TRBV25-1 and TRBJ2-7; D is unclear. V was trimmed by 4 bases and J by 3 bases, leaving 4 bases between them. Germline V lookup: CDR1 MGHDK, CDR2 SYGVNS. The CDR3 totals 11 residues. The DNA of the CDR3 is TGTGCCAGCAGTGGCCTCTACGAGCAGTACTTC. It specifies CASSGLYEQYF.